These 26 T cell receptor beta chains were sequenced from one sample in a study of blood T cell repertoires in COVID-19. The repertoire was sequenced with immunoSEQ multiplex PCR; TCRdb's copy has only in-frame clones and lacks some. The sample shows approximately 100,000 clones, more than 75% of them seen only once. The sequenced sample consisted of peripheral blood. Receptor source: a human donor in a cohort sampled during active COVID-19.

This chain links TRBV7-2 with TRBJ2-3; D remains ambiguous. Germline V gene data show CDR1 as SGHTA and CDR2 as FQGNSA. The length of the CDR3 is 14 residues. The ends were cut back, 3 bases at V and 0 bases at J, with 7 bases in the middle. DNA of the CDR3: TGTGCCAGCAGCTTTACCGGTAGCACAGATACGCAGTATTTT. This translates into CASSFTGSTDTQYF.

This chain uses TRBV10-1 with TRBJ1-2, with TRBD1 as a possible D gene (6 bases). CDR1 and CDR2 (germline): WNHNN, SYGVQD (reference sequence). The V end was cut by 3 bases, the J end by 4 bases, with 9 bases between. CDR3 length equals 13 residues. CDR3 nucleotides: TGCGCCAGCAGTGATACAGGGACCTATGGCTACACCTTC. Protein product: CASSDTGTYGYTF.

This sequence joins TRBV6-6 and TRBJ2-1; the D gene is possibly TRBD2 (5 bases). The CDR3 runs to 12 residues. Germline-derived CDR1 and CDR2 are MNHNY and SVGAGI (reference sequence). V gave up 6 bases and J gave up 7 bases, with 10 bases separating them. The CDR3 reads CASSSGGNEQFF. As DNA, the CDR3 is TGTGCCAGCAGCTCCGGAGGTAATGAGCAGTTCTTC.

The rearrangement joins TRBV6-2 or TRBV6-3 to TRBJ2-7, with D possibly TRBD2 on 7 matching bases. CDR3 length: 18 residues. Germline V gene lookup returns CDR1 MNHEY and CDR2 SVGEGT. Trimming took 2 bases from V and 0 from J, leaving 20 bases between them. Written as DNA, the CDR3 is TGTGCCAGCAGTTACCCCTCGTCGGGGGGCCGAGTCTCCTACGAGCAGTACTTC. It specifies CASSYPSSGGRVSYEQYF.

V usage is TRBV6-5 and J usage is TRBJ2-5; D is possibly TRBD2 (6 bases). This CDR3 is built from 14 residues. V was cut by 6 bases and J by 2 bases, with 13 bases left in between. The germline V gene encodes CDR1 MNHEY and CDR2 SVGAGI. CDR3: CASSRGTSQETQYF. The CDR3 region has the DNA TGTGCCAGCAGCCGCGGGACTTCGCAAGAGACCCAGTACTTC.

The chain combines TRBV2 with TRBJ2-3, with TRBD2 identical over 8 bases. The CDR3 sequence is 15 residues long. Germline assignment: CDR1 SNHLY and CDR2 FYNNEI. V lost 3 bases and J lost 4; bases outside the gene matches: 6. CDR3 coding DNA: TGTGCCAGCAGTGATGCCGGGGGGGCGGCAGATACGCAGTATTTT. This gives the protein CASSDAGGAADTQYF.

V is TRBV13 and J is TRBJ2-7; no clear D. The V end lost 0 bases, the J end lost 3 bases, and 12 bases lay between the germline ends. The germline V gene has CDR1 PRHDT and CDR2 FYEKMQ (reference sequence). The CDR3 extends over 15 amino acids. This CDR3 is CASSLGLGPLYEQYF. The CDR3 region has the DNA TGTGCCAGCAGCTTAGGTCTCGGTCCCCTCTACGAGCAGTACTTC.

The CDR3 reads CASSPDREETQYF. The DNA for the CDR3 is TGTGCCAGCAGTCCGGACAGGGAAGAGACCCAGTACTTC. The chain has TRBV12-3 or TRBV12-4 and TRBJ2-5, with TRBD1 matching over 8 bases. The CDR3 spans 13 residues. With V trimmed by 5 bases and J by 3 bases, 2 bases remained unmatched.

CDR3 residues: CASSVGGVSGANVLTF. For the CDR3, the DNA is TGTGCCAGCAGCGTAGGCGGAGTCTCTGGGGCCAACGTCCTGACTTTC. The chain couples TRBV9 to TRBJ2-6; D is unclear. There are 16 residues in the CDR3. V was pared by 0 bases and J by 0 bases, with 7 bases between. Germline V gene lookup returns CDR1 SGDLS and CDR2 YYNGEE.

V and J are TRBV4-1 and TRBJ1-4; 7 bases fit TRBD1. The CDR3 totals 14 residues. CDR1 is MGHRA, CDR2 YSYEKL, per germline. Unmatched junction bases numbered 6, after V lost 3 bases and J lost 8 bases. CDR3 in DNA: TGCGCCAGCAGCCAGGAGGGGGCGGAAGAAAAACTGTTTTTT. Residues: CASSQEGAEEKLFF.

CDR3 amino acids: CASSLVQGMGTDTQYF. The DNA for the CDR3 is TGTGCCAGCAGCTTAGTGCAGGGGATGGGCACAGATACGCAGTATTTT. The chain uses TRBV7-9 and TRBJ2-3; TRBD1 is a possible D gene (6 bases). The CDR3 is 16 amino acids. Trimming cost V 1 base and J 1 base, with 12 bases left between them. Per germline, CDR1 SEHNR and CDR2 FQNEAQ (reference sequence).

This chain connects TRBV10-3 to TRBJ2-2; D might be TRBD2 (6 bases). This CDR3 is built from 15 residues. V dropped 0 bases and J dropped 8 bases, with 13 bases sitting between them. Germline V gene data show CDR1 as ENHRY and CDR2 as SYGVKD. Written as DNA, the CDR3 is TGTGCCATCAGTGAGTCGATCGGGGGTTCAGGGGAGCTGTTTTTT. It specifies CAISESIGGSGELFF.

Only one count was recorded for this clone. The chain links TRBV6-5 to TRBJ1-2; 9 nucleotides match TRBD1. The CDR3 contains 15 residues. CDR1 is MNHEY and CDR2 is SVGAGI in the germline V gene. V trimming: 5 bases; J trimming: 3 bases; junction bases outside the gene matches: 7. Here the CDR3 reads CASSLPGQGDYGYTF. The CDR3 DNA reads as TGTGCCAGCAGTCTACCGGGACAGGGCGACTATGGCTACACCTTC.

V gene TRBV3-1 (or the pseudogene TRBV3-2) combines with J gene TRBJ2-3; TRBD2 agrees at 15 bases. V dropped 4 bases and J dropped 7; count of bases not matched to a gene: 6. Germline lookup yields CDR1 LGHDT and CDR2 YNNKEL (reference sequence). The CDR3 is made up of 16 amino acids. CDR3 in amino acids: CASSPRTSGGAHTQYF. CDR3 nucleotides: TGTGCCAGCAGCCCGCGGACTAGCGGGGGGGCCCATACGCAGTATTTT.

The chain recombines TRBV24-1 with TRBJ2-5; D not resolved. Deletions cut 4 bases from V and 5 bases from J, with 13 bases between. This CDR3 has 14 amino acids. Germline CDR1 is KGHDR and CDR2 is SFDVKD. This CDR3 is CATSDPNAGETQYF. CDR3 coding DNA: TGTGCCACCAGTGACCCTAACGCCGGTGAGACCCAGTACTTC.

The chain combines TRBV28 with TRBJ1-4; 7 bases match TRBD1. The germline CDR1 and CDR2 sequences are MDHEN and SYDVKM. V trimming: 4 bases; J trimming: 8 bases; junction bases outside the gene matches: 7. This CDR3 has 14 amino acids. In nucleotides, the CDR3 is TGTGCCAGCAGTTCTCAGGGGGTTGGGGAAAAACTGTTTTTT. It codes for CASSSQGVGEKLFF.

The CDR3: CASRPRGNEQFF. The CDR3 DNA sequence: TGTGCCAGCAGGCCCCGGGGCAATGAGCAGTTCTTC. This chain joins TRBV6-5 and TRBJ2-1, with a weak D call TRBD2 (5 bases). Trimming removed 6 bases from V and 6 bases from J, with 9 bases in between. CDR1 and CDR2 from the germline V gene are MNHEY and SVGAGI. CDR3 size: 12 residues.

This chain connects TRBV28 to TRBJ2-2; TRBD1 matches at 12 bases. Germline loops: CDR1 MDHEN, CDR2 SYDVKM. V lost 5 bases, J lost 6 bases, and 7 bases stayed unmatched. The CDR3 length is 16 residues. CDR3 DNA: TGTGCCAGCAGTCCACCGGGACAGGGGGCGCCCGGGGAGCTGTTTTTT. This codes for CASSPPGQGAPGELFF. The full variable domain, rest sourced from reference TRBV28 and TRBJ2-2, is DVKVTQSSRYLVKRTGEKVFLECVQDMDHENMFWYRQDPGLGLRLIYFSYDVKMKEKGDIPEGYSVSREKKERFSLILESASTNQTSMYLCASSPPGQGAPGELFFGEGSRLTVL.

This chain links TRBV11-2 with TRBJ2-7, with 8 nucleotides matching TRBD2. CDR3 length equals 14 residues. The junction had 12 bases not matched to a gene; V was cut back by 5 bases and J by 9 bases. CDR1 SGHAT and CDR2 FQNNGV come from the germline V gene. Here the CDR3 reads CASSADRGRGAQYF. The CDR3 DNA follows: TGTGCCAGCAGCGCGGACCGGGGGCGGGGGGCGCAGTACTTC.

The chain combines TRBV10-2 with TRBJ2-1; TRBD2 matches 9 bases. From germline, CDR1 is WSHSY and CDR2 SAAADI. This CDR3 is built from 13 residues. V lost 0 bases to trimming and J lost 15 bases; unmatched junction nucleotides: 6. Here the CDR3 DNA reads TGCGCCAGCAGTGAGTCGTTCGCGGGGGGGCCGTTCTTC. This translates into CASSESFAGGPFF.

The chain employs TRBV7-3 and TRBJ2-4; TRBD2 agrees at 13 bases. The germline V gene encodes CDR1 SGHTA and CDR2 FQGTGA. After removal of 5 bases from V and 7 bases from J, the junction contained 8 bases not matched to a gene. This CDR3 is 16 amino acids long. The CDR3, as DNA: TGTGCCAGCAGCCATTGGACTAGCGGGAGCTGCAACATTCAGTACTTC. Its protein is CASSHWTSGSCNIQYF.

V and J are TRBV6-5 and TRBJ1-4, with D possibly being TRBD1 (5 bases). Germline V lookup: CDR1 MNHEY, CDR2 SVGAGI. The CDR3 contains 15 residues. V was shortened by 5 bases and J by 2 bases, with 12 bases between the two germline ends. The CDR3 loop is CASSRGVMTNEKLFF. The DNA for the CDR3 is TGTGCCAGCAGTCGGGGGGTGATGACTAATGAAAAACTGTTTTTT.

This clone was seen once. The chain carries TRBV12-3 or TRBV12-4 and TRBJ2-7, with a weak D call TRBD2 (5 bases). The CDR3 consists of 13 residues. V dropped 8 bases and J dropped 4 bases, with 15 bases sitting between them. CDR3 nucleotides: TGTGCCAGCCTTACTAGTATCACTTACGAGCAGTACTTC. This translates into CASLTSITYEQYF.

The V and J genes are TRBV27 and TRBJ2-2; possibly TRBD1 for D (6 bases). Per germline, CDR1 MNHEY and CDR2 SMNVEV (reference sequence). Trimming shortened V by 4 bases and J by 4 bases, and 10 bases separated the two germline ends. The CDR3 sequence is 14 residues long. The CDR3 coding sequence is TGTGCCAGCAGTTATCTACAGGGCACCGGGGAGCTGTTTTTT. Its translation is CASSYLQGTGELFF.

The rearrangement links TRBV30 to TRBJ1-5; 7 bases map to TRBD1. CDR3 size: 14 residues. From germline, CDR1 is GTSNPN and CDR2 SVGIG (reference sequence). The J segment lost 3 bases and the V segment lost 5 bases, leaving 7 bases of the junction unmatched. The DNA of the CDR3 is TGTGCCTGGTCCGGGACAGAAATCAATCAGCCCCAGCATTTT. Translation gives CAWSGTEINQPQHF.

The chain uses TRBV5-6 and TRBJ2-7, with no clear D. The CDR3 covers 14 residues. Trimming removed 3 bases at V and 6 bases at J, with 16 bases between. From germline, CDR1 is SGHDT and CDR2 YYEEEE. In DNA form, the CDR3 reads TGTGCCAGCAGCTCCGGTTTTGACGGAGCCGAGCAGTACTTC. Residues: CASSSGFDGAEQYF.